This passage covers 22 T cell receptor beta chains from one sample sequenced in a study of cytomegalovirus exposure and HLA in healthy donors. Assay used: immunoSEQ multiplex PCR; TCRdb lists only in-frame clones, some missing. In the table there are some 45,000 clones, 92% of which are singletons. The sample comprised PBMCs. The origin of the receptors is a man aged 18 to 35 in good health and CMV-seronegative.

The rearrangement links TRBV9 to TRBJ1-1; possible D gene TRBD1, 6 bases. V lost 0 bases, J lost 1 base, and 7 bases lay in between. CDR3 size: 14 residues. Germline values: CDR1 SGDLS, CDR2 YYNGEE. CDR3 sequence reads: CASSVDRANTEAFF. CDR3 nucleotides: TGTGCCAGCAGCGTAGACAGGGCGAACACTGAAGCTTTCTTT. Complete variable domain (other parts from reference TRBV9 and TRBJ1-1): DSGVTQTPKHLITATGQRVTLRCSPRSGDLSVYWYQQSLDQGLQFLIQYYNGEERAKGNILERFSAQQFPDLHSELNLSSLELGDSALYFCASSVDRANTEAFFGQGTRLTVV.

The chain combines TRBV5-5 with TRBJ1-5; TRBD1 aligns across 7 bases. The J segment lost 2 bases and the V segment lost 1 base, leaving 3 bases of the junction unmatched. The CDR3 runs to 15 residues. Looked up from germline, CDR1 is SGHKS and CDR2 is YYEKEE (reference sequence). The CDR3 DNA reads TGTGCCAGCAGCTTGATAGGGGGCGGCAATCAGCCCCAGCATTTT. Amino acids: CASSLIGGGNQPQHF. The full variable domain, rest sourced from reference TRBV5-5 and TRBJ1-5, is DAGVTQSPTHLIKTRGQQVTLRCSPISGHKSVSWYQQVLGQGPQFIFQYYEKEERGRGNFPDRFSARQFPNYSSELNVNALLLGDSALYLCASSLIGGGNQPQHFGDGTRLSIL.

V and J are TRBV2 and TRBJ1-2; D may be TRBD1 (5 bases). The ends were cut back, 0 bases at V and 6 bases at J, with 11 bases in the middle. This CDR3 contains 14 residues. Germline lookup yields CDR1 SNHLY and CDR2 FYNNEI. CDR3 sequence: CASSEASRGNGYTF. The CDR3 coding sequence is TGTGCCAGCAGTGAAGCCTCTCGGGGGAATGGCTACACCTTC.

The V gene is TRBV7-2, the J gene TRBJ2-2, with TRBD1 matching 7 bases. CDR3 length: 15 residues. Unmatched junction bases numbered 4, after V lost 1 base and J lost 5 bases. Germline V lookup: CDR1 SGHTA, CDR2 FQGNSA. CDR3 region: CASSLVTGATGELFF. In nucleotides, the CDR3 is TGTGCCAGCAGCTTAGTCACAGGGGCGACCGGGGAGCTGTTTTTT.

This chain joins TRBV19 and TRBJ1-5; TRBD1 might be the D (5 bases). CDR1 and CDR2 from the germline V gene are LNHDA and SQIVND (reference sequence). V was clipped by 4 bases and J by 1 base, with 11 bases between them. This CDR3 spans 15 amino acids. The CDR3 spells CASSNRQPSNQPQHF. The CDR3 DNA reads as TGTGCCAGTAGTAATAGACAGCCAAGCAATCAGCCCCAGCATTTT.

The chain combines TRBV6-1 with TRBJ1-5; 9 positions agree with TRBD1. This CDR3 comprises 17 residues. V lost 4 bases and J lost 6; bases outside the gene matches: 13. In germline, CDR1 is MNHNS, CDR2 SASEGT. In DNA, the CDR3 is TGTGCCAGCAGTGGGGACAGGGAAAGTCTGTCGCGTCAGCCCCAGCATTTT. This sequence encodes CASSGDRESLSRQPQHF.

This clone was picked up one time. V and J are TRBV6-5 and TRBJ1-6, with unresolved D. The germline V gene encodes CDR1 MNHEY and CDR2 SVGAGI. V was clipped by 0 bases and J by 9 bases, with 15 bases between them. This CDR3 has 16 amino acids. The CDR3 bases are TGTGCCAGCAGTTACTCGCTCCGGGATTTAAGTTCACCCCTCCACTTT. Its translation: CASSYSLRDLSSPLHF.

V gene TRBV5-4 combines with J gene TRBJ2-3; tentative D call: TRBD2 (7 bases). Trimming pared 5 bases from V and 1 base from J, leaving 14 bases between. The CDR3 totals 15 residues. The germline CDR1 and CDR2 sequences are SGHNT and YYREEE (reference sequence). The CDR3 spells CASRTWGGRTDTQYF. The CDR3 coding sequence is TGTGCCAGCAGGACCTGGGGGGGGCGCACAGATACGCAGTATTTT.

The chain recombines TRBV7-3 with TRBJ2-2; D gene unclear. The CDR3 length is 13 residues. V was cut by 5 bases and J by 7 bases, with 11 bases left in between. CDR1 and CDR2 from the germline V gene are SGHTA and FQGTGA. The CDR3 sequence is CASSPYSGGELFF. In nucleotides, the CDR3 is TGTGCCAGCAGCCCGTACTCTGGCGGGGAGCTGTTTTTT.

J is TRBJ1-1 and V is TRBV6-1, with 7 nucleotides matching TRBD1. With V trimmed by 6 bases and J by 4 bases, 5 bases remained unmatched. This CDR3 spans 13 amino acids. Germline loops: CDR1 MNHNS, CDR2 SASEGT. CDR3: CASRSQGGTEAFF. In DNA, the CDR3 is TGTGCCAGCAGGTCTCAGGGGGGCACTGAAGCTTTCTTT.

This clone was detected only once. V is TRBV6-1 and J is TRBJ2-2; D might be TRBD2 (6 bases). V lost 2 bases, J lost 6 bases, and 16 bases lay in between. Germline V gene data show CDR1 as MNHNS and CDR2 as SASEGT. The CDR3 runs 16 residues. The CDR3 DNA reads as TGTGCCAGCAGTGAACGGAGGGAGGTTCGATCCGGGGAGCTGTTTTTT. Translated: CASSERREVRSGELFF.

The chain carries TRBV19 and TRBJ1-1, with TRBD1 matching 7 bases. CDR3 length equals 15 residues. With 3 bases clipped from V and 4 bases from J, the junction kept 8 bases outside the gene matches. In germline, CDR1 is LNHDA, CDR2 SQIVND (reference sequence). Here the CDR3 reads CASSIFSQGVTEAFF. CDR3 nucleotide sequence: TGTGCCAGTAGTATCTTCTCTCAGGGGGTCACTGAAGCTTTCTTT.

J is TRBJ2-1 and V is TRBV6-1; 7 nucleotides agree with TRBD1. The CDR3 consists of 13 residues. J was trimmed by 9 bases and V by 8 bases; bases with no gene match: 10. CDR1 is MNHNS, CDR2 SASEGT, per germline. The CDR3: CASYGQVGSEQFF. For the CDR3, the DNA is TGTGCCAGCTATGGACAGGTCGGAAGTGAGCAGTTCTTC.

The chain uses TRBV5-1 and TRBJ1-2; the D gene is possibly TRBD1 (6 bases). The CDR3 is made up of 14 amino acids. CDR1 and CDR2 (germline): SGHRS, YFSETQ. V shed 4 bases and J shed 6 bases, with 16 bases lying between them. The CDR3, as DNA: TGCGCCAGCAGCCCGGACGGGGGGCGGGATGGCTACACCTTC. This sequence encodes CASSPDGGRDGYTF.

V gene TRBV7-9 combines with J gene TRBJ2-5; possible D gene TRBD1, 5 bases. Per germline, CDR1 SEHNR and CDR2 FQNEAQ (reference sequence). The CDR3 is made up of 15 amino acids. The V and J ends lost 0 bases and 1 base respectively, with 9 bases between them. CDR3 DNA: TGTGCCAGCAGCTTAGCGCTGGACACCCAAGAGACCCAGTACTTC. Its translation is CASSLALDTQETQYF. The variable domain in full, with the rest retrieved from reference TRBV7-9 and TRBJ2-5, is DTGVSQNPRHKITKRGQNVTFRCDPISEHNRLYWYRQTLGQGPEFLTYFQNEAQLEKSRLLSDRFSAERPKGSFSTLEIQRTEQGDSAMYLCASSLALDTQETQYFGPGTRLLVL.

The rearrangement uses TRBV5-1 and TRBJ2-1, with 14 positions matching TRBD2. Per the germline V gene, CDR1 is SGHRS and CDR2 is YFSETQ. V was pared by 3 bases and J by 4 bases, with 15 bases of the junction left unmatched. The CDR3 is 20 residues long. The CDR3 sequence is CASSSDRGLAGVGVYNEQFF. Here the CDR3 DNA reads TGCGCCAGCAGCTCCGACCGGGGACTAGCGGGAGTAGGTGTTTACAATGAGCAGTTCTTC.

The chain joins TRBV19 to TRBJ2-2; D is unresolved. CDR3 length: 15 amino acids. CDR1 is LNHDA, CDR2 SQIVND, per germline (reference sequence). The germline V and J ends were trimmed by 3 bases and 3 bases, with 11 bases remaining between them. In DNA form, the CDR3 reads TGTGCCAGTAGTATGGCCCTAGGAGACACCGGGGAGCTGTTTTTT. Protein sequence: CASSMALGDTGELFF.

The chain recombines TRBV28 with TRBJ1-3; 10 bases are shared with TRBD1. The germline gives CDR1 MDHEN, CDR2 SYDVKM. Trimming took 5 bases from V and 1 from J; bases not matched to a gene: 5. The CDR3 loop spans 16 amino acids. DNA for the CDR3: TGTGCCAGCAGTGACCGGGACAGGGGTTCTGGAAACACCATATATTTT. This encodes CASSDRDRGSGNTIYF.

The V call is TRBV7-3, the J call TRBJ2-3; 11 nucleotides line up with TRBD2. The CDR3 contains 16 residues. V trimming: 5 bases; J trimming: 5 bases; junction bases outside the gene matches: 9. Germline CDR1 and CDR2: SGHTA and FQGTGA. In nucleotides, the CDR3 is TGTGCCAGCAGCCAGGTCGGCGGACTAGCGGGAGATACGCAGTATTTT. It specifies CASSQVGGLAGDTQYF.

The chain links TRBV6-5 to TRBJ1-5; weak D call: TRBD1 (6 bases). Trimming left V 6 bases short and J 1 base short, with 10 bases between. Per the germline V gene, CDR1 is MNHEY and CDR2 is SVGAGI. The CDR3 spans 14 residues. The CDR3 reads CASSQQGSNQPQHF. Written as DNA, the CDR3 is TGTGCCAGCAGCCAACAGGGCAGCAATCAGCCCCAGCATTTT.

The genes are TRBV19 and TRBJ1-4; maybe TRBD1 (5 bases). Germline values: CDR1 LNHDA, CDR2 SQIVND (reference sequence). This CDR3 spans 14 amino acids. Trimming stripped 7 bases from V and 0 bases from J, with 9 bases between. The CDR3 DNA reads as TGTGCCAGTAAGGGGATCGCAACTAATGAAAAACTGTTTTTT. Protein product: CASKGIATNEKLFF.

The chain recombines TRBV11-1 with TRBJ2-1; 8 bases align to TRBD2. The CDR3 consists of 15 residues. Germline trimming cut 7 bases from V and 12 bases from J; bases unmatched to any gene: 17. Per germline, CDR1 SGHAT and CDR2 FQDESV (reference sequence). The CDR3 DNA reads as TGTGCCAGCAAGGACCCTGGACTAGCTTCCGGTGTGCAGTTCTTC. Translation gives CASKDPGLASGVQFF. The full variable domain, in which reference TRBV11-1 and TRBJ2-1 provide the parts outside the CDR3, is EAEVAQSPRYKITEKSQAVAFWCDPISGHATLYWYRQILGQGPELLVQFQDESVVDDSQLPKDRFSAERLKGVDSTLKIQPAELGDSAMYLCASKDPGLASGVQFFGPGTRLTVL.